A single sample is the source of the 20 T cell receptor beta chains below, sequenced in a study of CD4 T cells in relation to SARS-CoV-2 and coronaviruses. Generated by immunoSEQ multiplex PCR, the TCRdb table keeps only in-frame clones and is missing some. This sample yields under 25,000 clones, of which just under 80% are seen a single time; about 19% belongs to the top ten. Before the COVID-19 pandemic, during about 2010-2019, CD4+ T cells were taken from unexposed donors. Isolation of CD4+ T cells took place after approximately 11 days in culture. Their antigen targets remain unknown. The sequencing input was CD4+ T cells from PBMCs, cultured in vitro. Source of these receptors: a human donor in good health.

In this sample, this clone turned up a few times. CDR3 region: CATSDGQWGYTF. The CDR3 DNA sequence: TGTGCCACCAGTGACGGACAGTGGGGCTACACCTTC. The chain couples TRBV24-1 to TRBJ1-2, with D perhaps matching TRBD1 (6 bases). CDR1 is KGHDR and CDR2 is SFDVKD in the germline V gene. The CDR3 is 12 amino acids. Trimming cost V 4 bases and J 8 bases, with 10 bases left between them.

This chain uses TRBV10-3 with TRBJ1-2; D call uncertain. V lost 7 bases to trimming and J lost 8 bases, with 14 bases between them. From germline, CDR1 is ENHRY and CDR2 SYGVKD. This CDR3 has 12 amino acids. The CDR3 bases are TGTGCCATCAAGGTGCTTGAGGAAGGCTACACCTTC. Its protein is CAIKVLEEGYTF.

The V gene is TRBV2, the J gene TRBJ2-1; D unresolved. The CDR3 contains 14 residues. Germline V CDR1 and CDR2: SNHLY, FYNNEI. With 5 bases removed from V and 0 bases from J, the gap between germline ends came to 8 bases. The CDR3 DNA sequence: TGTGCCAGCAGTCCACCCTTCTCCTACAATGAGCAGTTCTTC. Translating it yields CASSPPFSYNEQFF.

In its sample, this clone is medium-sized. This chain uses TRBV18 with TRBJ1-2; D not resolved. Trimming stripped 1 base from V and 7 bases from J, with 10 bases between. CDR3 length equals 13 residues. Germline CDR1 and CDR2: KGHSH and LQKENI. The CDR3 DNA reads as TGTGCCAGCTCACCACTAGACTCTGGTGGCTACACCTTC. Protein product: CASSPLDSGGYTF.

This sequence joins TRBV10-3 and TRBJ1-4; 7 bases are a match to TRBD1. Germline V lookup: CDR1 ENHRY, CDR2 SYGVKD. V trimming: 9 bases; J trimming: 7 bases; junction bases outside the gene matches: 11. The CDR3 sequence is 14 residues long. This chain's CDR3 is CAISSDRDGEKLFF. CDR3 nucleotide sequence: TGTGCCATTTCCAGCGACAGGGATGGTGAAAAACTGTTTTTT.

The J gene is TRBJ2-5, the V gene TRBV28; D not resolved. Germline V lookup: CDR1 MDHEN, CDR2 SYDVKM. CDR3 size: 12 residues. V was pared by 3 bases and J by 5 bases, with 7 bases between. CDR3: CASSLILETQYF. The CDR3 DNA follows: TGTGCCAGCAGTTTGATTCTGGAGACCCAGTACTTC.

The chain joins TRBV18 to TRBJ1-1; possibly TRBD1 for D (5 bases). The CDR3 covers 15 residues. Germline CDR1 is KGHSH and CDR2 is LQKENI. V dropped 0 bases and J dropped 1 base, with 9 bases sitting between them. The CDR3 nucleotides are TGTGCCAGCTCACCACCCGCAGGGAGGAACACTGAAGCTTTCTTT. Amino acids: CASSPPAGRNTEAFF.

The chain employs TRBV4-1 and TRBJ2-7, with 13 bases identical to TRBD2. V lost 5 bases to trimming and J lost 3 bases; unmatched junction nucleotides: 7. Germline CDR1 reads MGHRA; CDR2 reads YSYEKL. The CDR3 contains 16 residues. The CDR3 DNA is TGCGCCAGCAGCTATTCAGGACTAGCGGGGGTCTACGAGCAGTACTTC. This encodes CASSYSGLAGVYEQYF.

The chain uses TRBV10-2 and TRBJ1-3; D is perhaps TRBD1 (5 bases). The V end lost 3 bases, the J end lost 3 bases, and 9 bases lay between the germline ends. The V gene's germline CDR1 is WSHSY and CDR2 SAAADI. The CDR3 consists of 14 residues. CDR3 nucleotides: TGCGCCAGCAGTGAACGAGGGGTTGGAAACACCATATATTTT. This codes for CASSERGVGNTIYF.

CDR3 DNA sequence: TGCGCCAGCAGCTTCCCGGGGGCTCTTCGCTCTGGGGCCAACGTCCTGACTTTC. Translation gives CASSFPGALRSGANVLTF. This sequence joins TRBV5-1 and TRBJ2-6; perhaps D is TRBD1 or TRBD2 (6 bases each). Per germline, CDR1 SGHRS and CDR2 YFSETQ. There are 18 residues in the CDR3. Between the trimmed V and J ends, which lost 2 bases and 0 bases, there was a span of 15 bases.

The chain joins TRBV7-3 to TRBJ2-1; tentatively, D is TRBD2 (5 bases). Between the trimmed V and J ends, which lost 1 base and 9 bases, there was a span of 19 bases. The CDR3 loop spans 16 amino acids. Per germline, CDR1 SGHTA and CDR2 FQGTGA. The CDR3 DNA is TGTGCCAGCAGCTTAATAGGGCGCGGCCGCGGGCGTGAGCAGTTCTTC. Residues: CASSLIGRGRGREQFF.

V and J are TRBV6-4 and TRBJ2-6, with 7 bases matching TRBD1. The trim removed 5 bases at V and 0 bases at J, leaving 7 bases unmatched. The CDR3 spans 17 residues. CDR1 and CDR2 (germline): MRHNA, SNTAGT. The DNA of the CDR3 is TGTGCCAGCAGTCCCGGGACAGCAAACTCTGGGGCCAACGTCCTGACTTTC. Protein product: CASSPGTANSGANVLTF.

The V and J genes are TRBV10-3 and TRBJ1-1; tentatively, D is TRBD1 (5 bases). The CDR3 has 12 amino acids. Deletions cut 6 bases from V and 3 bases from J, with 8 bases between. Germline CDR1 is ENHRY and CDR2 is SYGVKD. The CDR3 loop is CAISLGDTEAFF. The CDR3 DNA follows: TGTGCCATCAGCTTAGGGGACACTGAAGCTTTCTTT.

The chain recombines TRBV24-1 with TRBJ2-2; D is perhaps TRBD2 (7 bases). The CDR3 is 15 residues long. Germline V gene sequence: CDR1 KGHDR, CDR2 SFDVKD. Trimming cost V 5 bases and J 5 bases, with 14 bases left between them. The CDR3 region is CATSAGGLRTGELFF. For the CDR3, the DNA is TGTGCCACCAGTGCGGGGGGCCTTCGAACCGGGGAGCTGTTTTTT.

The chain links TRBV7-3 to TRBJ2-2; 8 nucleotides match TRBD2. Germline assignment: CDR1 SGHTA and CDR2 FQGTGA. V lost 5 bases to trimming and J lost 5 bases; unmatched junction nucleotides: 7. The CDR3 is made up of 15 amino acids. CDR3 in DNA: TGTGCCAGCAGCCCCCCCATAGCGGGAACCGGGGAGCTGTTTTTT. This codes for CASSPPIAGTGELFF.

The chain recombines TRBV28 with TRBJ2-1; the match to TRBD2 covers 10 bases. Unmatched junction bases numbered 2, after V lost 4 bases and J lost 2 bases. This CDR3 comprises 15 residues. Germline V gene data show CDR1 as MDHEN and CDR2 as SYDVKM. The CDR3 DNA follows: TGTGCCAGCAGTTCTAGCGGGAGCCCCTACAATGAGCAGTTCTTC. Translation: CASSSSGSPYNEQFF.

V usage is TRBV24-1 and J usage is TRBJ2-6; TRBD1 is a possible D gene (6 bases). V lost 2 bases and J 4 bases, leaving 17 bases between the germline ends. The V gene's germline CDR1 is KGHDR and CDR2 SFDVKD. The length of the CDR3 is 18 residues. This CDR3 is CATSDSPQGAYGANVLTF. CDR3 bases: TGTGCCACCAGTGATTCCCCACAGGGAGCGTACGGGGCCAACGTCCTGACTTTC.

This chain joins TRBV19 and TRBJ2-1; possibly TRBD1 for D (6 bases). Germline V gene lookup returns CDR1 LNHDA and CDR2 SQIVND (reference sequence). This CDR3 region has 14 residues. Trimming cost V 5 bases and J 5 bases, with 13 bases left between them. This CDR3 reads CASSLTGTHNEQFF. Here the CDR3 DNA reads TGTGCCAGTAGTCTCACAGGGACCCACAATGAGCAGTTCTTC. Combining the CDR3 with reference TRBV19 and TRBJ2-1 gives the whole variable domain DGGITQSPKYLFRKEGQNVTLSCEQNLNHDAMYWYRQDPGQGLRLIYYSQIVNDFQKGDIAEGYSVSREKKESFPLTVTSAQKNPTAFYLCASSLTGTHNEQFFGPGTRLTVL.

The chain is built from TRBV7-2 and TRBJ1-2; 7 bases match TRBD1. Germline V CDR1 and CDR2: SGHTA, FQGNSA. Trimming took 5 bases from V and 4 from J; bases not matched to a gene: 16. There are 17 residues in the CDR3. The CDR3 here is CASSPGQGVLHRYGYTF. The CDR3 DNA reads as TGTGCCAGCAGCCCGGGGCAGGGGGTCCTCCATCGCTATGGCTACACCTTC.

The gene calls are TRBV19 and TRBJ1-4; unclear D gene. The length of the CDR3 is 15 residues. CDR1 and CDR2 (germline): LNHDA, SQIVND (reference sequence). V was trimmed by 1 base and J by 3 bases, leaving 9 bases between them. CDR3 sequence: CASSIGRSANEKLFF. The CDR3 nucleotides are TGTGCCAGTAGTATAGGGAGGTCGGCTAATGAAAAACTGTTTTTT.